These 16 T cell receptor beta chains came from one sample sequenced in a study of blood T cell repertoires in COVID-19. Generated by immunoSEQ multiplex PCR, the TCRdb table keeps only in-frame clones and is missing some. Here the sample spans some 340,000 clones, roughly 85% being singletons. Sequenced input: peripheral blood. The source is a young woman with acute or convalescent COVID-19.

The CDR3 protein is CASSFSVGSSGANVLTF. CDR3 nucleotide sequence: TGTGCCAGCAGTTTTTCGGTAGGGAGCTCTGGGGCCAACGTCCTGACTTTC. The chain uses TRBV28 and TRBJ2-6, with a tentative D call TRBD2 (5 bases). Germline V CDR1 and CDR2: MDHEN, SYDVKM. The CDR3 spans 17 residues. Trimming pared 3 bases from V and 0 bases from J, leaving 12 bases between.

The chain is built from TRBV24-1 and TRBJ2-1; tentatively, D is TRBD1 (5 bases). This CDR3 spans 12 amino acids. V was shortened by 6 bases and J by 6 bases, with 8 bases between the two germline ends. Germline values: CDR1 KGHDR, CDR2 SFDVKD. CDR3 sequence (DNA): TGTGCCACCAGTCCAGGGTCCAATGAGCAGTTCTTC. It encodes CATSPGSNEQFF.

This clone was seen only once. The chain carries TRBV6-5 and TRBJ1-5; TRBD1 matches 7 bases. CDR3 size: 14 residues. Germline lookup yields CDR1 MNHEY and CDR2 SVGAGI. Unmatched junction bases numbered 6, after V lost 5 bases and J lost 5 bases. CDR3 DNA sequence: TGTGCCAGCAGTCCAGGGGGGAGAGATCAGCCCCAGCATTTT. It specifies CASSPGGRDQPQHF.

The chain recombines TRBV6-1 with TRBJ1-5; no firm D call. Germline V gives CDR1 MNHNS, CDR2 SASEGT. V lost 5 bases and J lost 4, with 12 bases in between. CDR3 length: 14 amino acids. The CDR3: CASSYDHRNQPQHF. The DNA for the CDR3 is TGTGCCAGCAGTTATGATCACCGGAATCAGCCCCAGCATTTT.

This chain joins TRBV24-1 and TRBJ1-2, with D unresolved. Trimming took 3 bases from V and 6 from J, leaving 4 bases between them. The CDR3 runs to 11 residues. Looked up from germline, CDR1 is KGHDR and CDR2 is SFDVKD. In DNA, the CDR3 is TGTGCCACCAGTGATACGGATGGCTACACCTTC. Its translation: CATSDTDGYTF.

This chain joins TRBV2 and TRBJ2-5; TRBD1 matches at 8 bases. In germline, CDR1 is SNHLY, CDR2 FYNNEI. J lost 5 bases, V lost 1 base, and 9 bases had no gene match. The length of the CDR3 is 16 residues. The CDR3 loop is CASSEGSGQGWETQYF. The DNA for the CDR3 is TGTGCCAGCAGTGAAGGAAGCGGACAGGGATGGGAGACCCAGTACTTC.

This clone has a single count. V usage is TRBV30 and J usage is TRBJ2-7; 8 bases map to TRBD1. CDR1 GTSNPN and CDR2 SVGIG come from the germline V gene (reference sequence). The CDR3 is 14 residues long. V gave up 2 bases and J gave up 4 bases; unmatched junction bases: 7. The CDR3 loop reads CAWSSGQEIYEQYF. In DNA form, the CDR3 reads TGTGCCTGGAGTTCGGGACAGGAGATTTACGAGCAGTACTTC.

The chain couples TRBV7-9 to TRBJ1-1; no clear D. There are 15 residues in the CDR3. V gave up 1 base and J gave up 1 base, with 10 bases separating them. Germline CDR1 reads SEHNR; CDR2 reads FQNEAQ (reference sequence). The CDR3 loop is CASSLDLTPNTEAFF. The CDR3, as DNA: TGTGCCAGCAGCTTAGATCTGACTCCGAACACTGAAGCTTTCTTT.

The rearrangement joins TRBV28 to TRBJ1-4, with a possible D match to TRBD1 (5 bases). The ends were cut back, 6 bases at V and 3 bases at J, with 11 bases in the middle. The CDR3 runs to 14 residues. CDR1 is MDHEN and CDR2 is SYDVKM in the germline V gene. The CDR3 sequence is CASSGGAPNEKLFF. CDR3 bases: TGTGCCAGCAGCGGGGGAGCACCTAATGAAAAACTGTTTTTT.

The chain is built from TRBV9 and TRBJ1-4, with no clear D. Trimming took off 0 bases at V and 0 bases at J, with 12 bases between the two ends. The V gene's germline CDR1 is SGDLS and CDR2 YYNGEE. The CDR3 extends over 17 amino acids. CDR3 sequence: CASSVEPDIATNEKLFF. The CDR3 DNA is TGTGCCAGCAGCGTAGAACCAGACATTGCAACTAATGAAAAACTGTTTTTT.

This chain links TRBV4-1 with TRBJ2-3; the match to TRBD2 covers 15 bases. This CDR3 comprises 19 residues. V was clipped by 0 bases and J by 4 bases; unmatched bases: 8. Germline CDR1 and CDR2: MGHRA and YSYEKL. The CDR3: CASSQESGLAGGRADTQYF. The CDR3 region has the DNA TGCGCCAGCAGCCAAGAGTCAGGACTAGCGGGGGGGCGGGCAGATACGCAGTATTTT.

The CDR3 reads CASSESRAGSHYEQYF. The CDR3 DNA reads TGCGCCAGCAGTGAGTCGAGGGCCGGGAGCCACTACGAGCAGTACTTC. The chain is built from TRBV10-2 and TRBJ2-7; possibly TRBD2 for D (6 bases). This CDR3 comprises 16 residues. Trimming took 0 bases from V and 3 from J, leaving 15 bases between them. Germline-derived CDR1 and CDR2 are WSHSY and SAAADI.

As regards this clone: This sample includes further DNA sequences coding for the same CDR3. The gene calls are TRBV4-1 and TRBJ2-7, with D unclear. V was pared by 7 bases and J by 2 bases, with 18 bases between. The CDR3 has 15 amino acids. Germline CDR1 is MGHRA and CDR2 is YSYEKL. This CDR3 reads CASTPGATLTYEQYF. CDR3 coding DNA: TGCGCCAGCACCCCGGGTGCTACGCTCACCTACGAGCAGTACTTC.

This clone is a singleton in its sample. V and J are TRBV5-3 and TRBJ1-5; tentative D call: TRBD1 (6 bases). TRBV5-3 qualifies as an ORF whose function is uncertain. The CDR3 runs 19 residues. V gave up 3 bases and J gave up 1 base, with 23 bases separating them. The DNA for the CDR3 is TGTGCCAGAAGCTCGGCACCCCCTACAGGGTGGGTGAGCAATCAGCCCCAGCATTTT. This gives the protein CARSSAPPTGWVSNQPQHF.

In nucleotides, the CDR3 is TGTGCCAGCAGTTTAGAGACAGGGGGCATAAGCAATCAGCCCCAGCATTTT. Translating it yields CASSLETGGISNQPQHF. The rearrangement links TRBV28 to TRBJ1-5; 10 positions agree with TRBD1. V trimming: 2 bases; J trimming: 1 base; junction bases outside the gene matches: 5. This CDR3 contains 17 residues. Germline CDR1 reads MDHEN; CDR2 reads SYDVKM.

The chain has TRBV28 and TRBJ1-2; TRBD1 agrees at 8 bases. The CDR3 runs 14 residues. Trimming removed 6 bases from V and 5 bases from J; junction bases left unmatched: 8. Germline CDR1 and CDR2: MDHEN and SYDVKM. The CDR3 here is CASRGTGQAYGYTF. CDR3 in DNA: TGTGCCAGCAGGGGGACAGGCCAGGCATATGGCTACACCTTC.